This T cell receptor (beta chain) was identified during a study of Graves' ophthalmopathy and Graves' hyperthyroidism. The study's findings and limits: Progression of ophthalmopathy was predicted by the model with about 67% sensitivity and under 75% specificity.

This clonotype was counted at least ten times. Its antigen is still unknown. Hyperthyroidism was new, under 2 months, in patients aged 18 to 65. The sequenced template was RNA, covering the TCR beta CDR3 region. The authors performed first-round RT-PCR with HTBI primers and then a second-round multiplex PCR. MiXCR, run by TCRdb on the multiplex PCR reads, gives a single entry per CDR3 protein. The sample has about 400,000 distinct CDR3 sequences, under 25% seen once. Germline lookup yields CDR1 MDHEN and CDR2 SYDVKM. CDR3 length equals 13 residues. V lost 10 bases to trimming and J lost 3 bases; unmatched junction nucleotides: 7.

The genes are TRBV28 and TRBJ1-2, with TRBD1 identical over 8 bases. Material: peripheral blood. The clonotype originates from a woman aged 18-35 years with stable Graves' hyperthyroidism. CDR3 loop: CATLDRGDYGYTF. The CDR3 DNA reads TGTGCCACCCTCGACAGGGGAGACTATGGCTACACCTTC.